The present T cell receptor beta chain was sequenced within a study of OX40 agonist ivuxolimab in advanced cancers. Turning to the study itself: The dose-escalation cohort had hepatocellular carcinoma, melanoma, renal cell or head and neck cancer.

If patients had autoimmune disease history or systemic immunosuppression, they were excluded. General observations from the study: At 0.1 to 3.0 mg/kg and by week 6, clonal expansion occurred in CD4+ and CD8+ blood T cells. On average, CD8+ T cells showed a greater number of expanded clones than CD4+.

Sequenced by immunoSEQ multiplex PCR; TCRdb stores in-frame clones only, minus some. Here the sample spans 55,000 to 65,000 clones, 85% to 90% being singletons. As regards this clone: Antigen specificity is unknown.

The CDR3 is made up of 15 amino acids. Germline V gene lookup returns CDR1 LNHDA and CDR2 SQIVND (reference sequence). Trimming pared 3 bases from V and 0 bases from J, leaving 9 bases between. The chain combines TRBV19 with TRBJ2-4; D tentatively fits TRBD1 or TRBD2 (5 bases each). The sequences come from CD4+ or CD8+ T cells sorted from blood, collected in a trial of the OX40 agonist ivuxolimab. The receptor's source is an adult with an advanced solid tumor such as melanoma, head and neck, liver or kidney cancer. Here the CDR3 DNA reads TGTGCCAGTAGTATTGGGACGGTAGCCAAAAACATTCAGTACTTC. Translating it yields CASSIGTVAKNIQYF.